The next 28 T cell receptor beta chains were all read from a single sample in a study of blood T cell repertoires in COVID-19. Sequencing was performed with immunoSEQ multiplex PCR; in TCRdb, only in-frame clones are kept and a portion is missing. There are 55,000 to 60,000 clones in the sample; approximately 80% occur only once, and 22% lies in the top ten. The sequenced material came from peripheral blood. The receptors were gathered from a man aged 50 or older with active or convalescent COVID-19.

This clone turned up a few times. The rearrangement joins TRBV6-5 to TRBJ1-5; D is unclear. CDR1 and CDR2 (germline): MNHEY, SVGAGI. This CDR3 has 15 residues. Trimming took off 6 bases at V and 2 bases at J, with 14 bases between the two ends. CDR3 nucleotides: TGTGCCAGCAGACCCGAGGATCTAGGCAATCAGCCCCAGCATTTT. Encoded protein: CASRPEDLGNQPQHF.

The V call is TRBV18, the J call TRBJ2-7, with D perhaps matching TRBD2 (7 bases). The germline V gene encodes CDR1 KGHSH and CDR2 LQKENI. The CDR3 has 14 amino acids. Trimming cost V 5 bases and J 5 bases, with 16 bases left between them. The CDR3 is CASSTLRGLDEQYF. For the CDR3, the DNA is TGTGCCAGCTCAACACTGCGGGGGCTTGACGAGCAGTACTTC.

The chain recombines TRBV18 with TRBJ2-7; TRBD1 aligns across 7 bases. Trimming took 6 bases from V and 0 from J; bases not matched to a gene: 5. Germline CDR1 KGHSH, CDR2 LQKENI. The CDR3 totals 14 residues. As DNA, the CDR3 is TGTGCCAGCTCGCTGGGGACAGACTCCTACGAGCAGTACTTC. Its protein product is CASSLGTDSYEQYF.

The chain carries TRBV18 and TRBJ2-1; TRBD2 matches at 7 bases. V gave up 1 base and J gave up 5 bases; unmatched junction bases: 5. Germline V gene lookup returns CDR1 KGHSH and CDR2 LQKENI. This CDR3 comprises 15 residues. The CDR3 DNA follows: TGTGCCAGCTCACCACTACCTAGCGGAAACAATGAGCAGTTCTTC. Translation gives CASSPLPSGNNEQFF.

The chain links TRBV6-5 to TRBJ1-1; weak D call: TRBD1 (6 bases). With 7 bases removed from V and 1 base from J, the gap between germline ends came to 10 bases. This CDR3 spans 13 amino acids. Germline assignment: CDR1 MNHEY and CDR2 SVGAGI. The DNA of the CDR3 is TGTGCCAGCACCGACAGGCCGAACACTGAAGCTTTCTTT. Translating gives CASTDRPNTEAFF.

CDR3 protein: CASSYPGQGFDEQFF. CDR3 DNA sequence: TGTGCCAGCAGTTACCCGGGACAGGGGTTCGATGAGCAGTTCTTC. J is TRBJ2-1 and V is TRBV6-6; 10 bases are shared with TRBD1. The CDR3 sequence is 15 residues long. Germline-derived CDR1 and CDR2 are MNHNY and SVGAGI (reference sequence). V lost 2 bases and J lost 8; bases outside the gene matches: 6.

The V call is TRBV19, the J call TRBJ2-7; the match to TRBD1 covers 11 bases. There are 15 residues in the CDR3. The germline V gene has CDR1 LNHDA and CDR2 SQIVND (reference sequence). Losses at the gene ends were 5 bases for V and 2 bases for J; bases not matched to a gene: 5. This CDR3 is CASSLKDRGPYEQYF. The DNA for the CDR3 is TGTGCCAGTAGTCTAAAGGACAGGGGGCCCTACGAGCAGTACTTC.

The V and J genes are TRBV4-2 and TRBJ2-3, with 9 positions matching TRBD2. In germline, CDR1 is LGHNA, CDR2 YNFKEQ. This CDR3 is built from 15 residues. V dropped 0 bases and J dropped 8; count of bases not matched to a gene: 6. CDR3 residues: CASSQEPSGIGTQYF. The DNA for the CDR3 is TGTGCCAGCAGCCAAGAACCTAGCGGGATCGGTACGCAGTATTTT.

The chain links TRBV7-8 to TRBJ1-1, with a weak D call TRBD1 (6 bases). Germline CDR1 SGHVS, CDR2 FQNEAQ. V dropped 0 bases and J dropped 6 bases, with 29 bases sitting between them. This CDR3 spans 20 amino acids. The CDR3 reads CASSLAMYQRSGGGGPEAFF. CDR3 nucleotide sequence: TGTGCCAGCAGCTTAGCGATGTATCAACGGTCGGGGGGCGGAGGTCCTGAAGCTTTCTTT.

The V and J genes are TRBV12-3 or TRBV12-4 and TRBJ1-2; D is uncertain. This CDR3 contains 13 residues. Trimming shortened V by 5 bases and J by 6 bases, and 13 bases separated the two germline ends. CDR3 loop: CASSLITRNGYTF. For the CDR3, the DNA is TGTGCCAGCAGTCTGATTACACGAAATGGCTACACCTTC.

The table lists this clone with a few counts. The V call is TRBV5-1, the J call TRBJ2-4, with a weak D call TRBD1 (6 bases). Germline values: CDR1 SGHRS, CDR2 YFSETQ. Deletions cut 2 bases from V and 7 bases from J, with 16 bases between. The CDR3 extends over 15 amino acids. The CDR3 DNA is TGCGCCAGCAGCTTAATGACAGGAGAGGGTAACATTCAGTACTTC. Encoded protein: CASSLMTGEGNIQYF. Full variable domain (rest looked up from reference TRBV5-1 and TRBJ2-4): KAGVTQTPRYLIKTRGQQVTLSCSPISGHRSVSWYQQTPGQGLQFLFEYFSETQRNKGNFPGRFSGRQFSNSRSEMNVSTLELGDSALYLCASSLMTGEGNIQYFGAGTRLSVL.

The chain links TRBV6-1 to TRBJ2-2; D perhaps matches TRBD2 (5 bases). V lost 3 bases and J 0 bases, leaving 8 bases between the germline ends. The germline gives CDR1 MNHNS, CDR2 SASEGT. This CDR3 is built from 15 residues. The CDR3 sequence: CASSEDLANTGELFF. CDR3 sequence (DNA): TGTGCCAGCAGTGAGGACTTAGCGAACACCGGGGAGCTGTTTTTT.

The chain combines TRBV7-8 with TRBJ2-7; 10 bases are a match to TRBD2. CDR1 is SGHVS, CDR2 FQNEAQ, per germline. V trimming: 5 bases; J trimming: 5 bases; junction bases outside the gene matches: 9. The CDR3 runs to 15 residues. CDR3: CASSNSGRAEDEQYF. The DNA for the CDR3 is TGTGCCAGCAGCAACAGCGGGAGGGCCGAGGACGAGCAGTACTTC.

The rearrangement links TRBV11-2 to TRBJ2-2; 10 positions agree with TRBD2. CDR1 and CDR2 from the germline V gene are SGHAT and FQNNGV. The junction had 9 bases not matched to a gene; V was cut back by 0 bases and J by 5 bases. This CDR3 has 18 amino acids. The CDR3 DNA is TGTGCCAGCAGCTTAGATCTTGGACTAGCGGCAATGACCGGGGAGCTGTTTTTT. This translates into CASSLDLGLAAMTGELFF. Full variable domain (remainder filled in from reference TRBV11-2 and TRBJ2-2): EAGVAQSPRYKIIEKRQSVAFWCNPISGHATLYWYQQILGQGPKLLIQFQNNGVVDDSQLPKDRFSAERLKGVDSTLKIQPAKLEDSAVYLCASSLDLGLAAMTGELFFGEGSRLTVL.

J is TRBJ1-1 and V is TRBV15, with D tentatively TRBD1 (5 bases). Germline CDR1 and CDR2: LNHNV and YYDKDF (reference sequence). The CDR3 is 13 residues long. The V end lost 4 bases, the J end lost 1 base, and 7 bases lay between the germline ends. The CDR3 DNA sequence: TGTGCCACCAGCATGGACACGAACACTGAAGCTTTCTTT. Its translation is CATSMDTNTEAFF.

The chain is built from TRBV3-1 (or the pseudogene TRBV3-2) and TRBJ1-2; tentatively, D is TRBD1 (6 bases). V was trimmed by 4 bases and J by 2 bases, leaving 11 bases between them. The CDR3 contains 14 residues. Germline V gene sequence: CDR1 LGHDT, CDR2 YNNKEL (reference sequence). The CDR3: CASSPQDRNYGYTF. The CDR3, as DNA: TGTGCCAGCAGCCCTCAGGACAGAAACTATGGCTACACCTTC.

There are a few counts of this clone. The chain couples TRBV6-6 to TRBJ1-1; TRBD1 matches at 8 bases. CDR1 and CDR2 (germline): MNHNY, SVGAGI (reference sequence). J was trimmed by 8 bases and V by 6 bases; bases with no gene match: 5. This CDR3 region has 12 residues. The CDR3 reads CASRPGQGEAFF. CDR3 DNA sequence: TGTGCCAGCAGACCAGGACAGGGAGAAGCTTTCTTT.

V is TRBV5-4 and J is TRBJ2-7, with D unresolved. Germline CDR1 and CDR2: SGHNT and YYREEE (reference sequence). V was clipped by 1 base and J by 0 bases, with 8 bases between them. CDR3 size: 14 residues. In DNA form, the CDR3 reads TGTGCCAGCAGCTTGAGCGCGGACTCCTACGAGCAGTACTTC. Residues: CASSLSADSYEQYF.

The rearrangement uses TRBV5-1 and TRBJ2-5; 7 bases fit TRBD2. The V gene end was trimmed by 7 bases and the J gene end by 2 bases; junction bases not matched to a gene: 8. The length of the CDR3 is 14 residues. The germline V gene encodes CDR1 SGHRS and CDR2 YFSETQ. CDR3 DNA sequence: TGCGCCAGCGGGACGAGCGGGGCACAAGAGACCCAGTACTTC. It is translated as CASGTSGAQETQYF.

In this sample, this clone turned up a few times. This chain links TRBV9 with TRBJ1-2, with TRBD1 matching over 7 bases. V lost 5 bases and J lost 3; bases outside the gene matches: 7. The germline V gene encodes CDR1 SGDLS and CDR2 YYNGEE. This CDR3 has 14 amino acids. CDR3 in amino acids: CASRGSGGYYGYTF. DNA of the CDR3: TGTGCCAGCAGAGGATCAGGGGGATACTATGGCTACACCTTC. Using reference TRBV9 and TRBJ1-2 for the parts outside the CDR3, the full variable domain is DSGVTQTPKHLITATGQRVTLRCSPRSGDLSVYWYQQSLDQGLQFLIQYYNGEERAKGNILERFSAQQFPDLHSELNLSSLELGDSALYFCASRGSGGYYGYTFGSGTRLTVV.

The V gene is TRBV5-3, the J gene TRBJ1-5; possibly TRBD1 for D (6 bases). Being an ORF, TRBV5-3 has a function that is uncertain. The length of the CDR3 is 13 residues. The CDR3 DNA is TGTACCAAGCGGGGCAGGGGATATCAGCCCCAGCATTTT. Protein sequence: CTKRGRGYQPQHF.

The V gene is TRBV19, the J gene TRBJ1-1; D might be TRBD1 (5 bases). CDR1 and CDR2 (germline): LNHDA, SQIVND (reference sequence). The CDR3 is made up of 15 amino acids. The germline V and J ends were trimmed by 6 bases and 0 bases, with 14 bases remaining between them. Written as DNA, the CDR3 is TGTGCCAGTAGAAGACAGATCTCCGTGAACACTGAAGCTTTCTTT. Encoded protein: CASRRQISVNTEAFF.

The chain has TRBV27 and TRBJ1-4, with 9 bases that match TRBD1. Germline V gene data show CDR1 as MNHEY and CDR2 as SMNVEV (reference sequence). There are 16 residues in the CDR3. V lost 5 bases and J lost 1; bases outside the gene matches: 5. CDR3 coding DNA: TGTGCCAGCAGTAAGCTGGGACAGGGAACTAATGAAAAACTGTTTTTT. Its translation is CASSKLGQGTNEKLFF.

This chain uses TRBV25-1 with TRBJ1-6, with D unresolved. Germline V lookup: CDR1 MGHDK, CDR2 SYGVNS. V was pared by 5 bases and J by 3 bases, with 5 bases between. The CDR3 is 13 residues long. This CDR3 reads CASSRDYNSPLHF. The CDR3 DNA follows: TGTGCCAGCAGTCGGGACTATAATTCACCCCTCCACTTT. Full variable domain (rest looked up from reference TRBV25-1 and TRBJ1-6): EADIYQTPRYLVIGTGKKITLECSQTMGHDKMYWYQQDPGMELHLIHYSYGVNSTEKGDLSSESTVSRIRTEHFPLTLESARPSHTSQYLCASSRDYNSPLHFGNGTRLTVT.

This chain connects TRBV11-3 to TRBJ1-3, with D perhaps TRBD1 (5 bases). CDR1 is SGHNT, CDR2 YENEEA, per germline. The CDR3 runs 13 residues. Trimming stripped 5 bases from V and 1 base from J, with 6 bases between. The CDR3 region is CASSRTSGNTIYF. The DNA of the CDR3 is TGTGCCAGCAGCCGGACATCTGGAAACACCATATATTTT. Complete variable domain (other parts from reference TRBV11-3 and TRBJ1-3): EAGVVQSPRYKIIEKKQPVAFWCNPISGHNTLYWYLQNLGQGPELLIRYENEEAVDDSQLPKDRFSAERLKGVDSTLKIQPAELGDSAVYLCASSRTSGNTIYFGEGSWLTVV.

This clone was detected only once. The chain uses TRBV30 and TRBJ2-7, with TRBD1 matching over 9 bases. The germline gives CDR1 GTSNPN, CDR2 SVGIG (reference sequence). The CDR3 covers 13 residues. J was trimmed by 3 bases and V by 5 bases; bases with no gene match: 5. In DNA, the CDR3 is TGTGCCTGGGACAGGGGGTCATACTACGAGCAGTACTTC. Protein sequence: CAWDRGSYYEQYF.

J is TRBJ1-1 and V is TRBV19; 9 nucleotides line up with TRBD1. The germline V gene encodes CDR1 LNHDA and CDR2 SQIVND (reference sequence). The J segment lost 4 bases and the V segment lost 3 bases, leaving 9 bases of the junction unmatched. CDR3 length: 16 amino acids. The CDR3 spells CASSMGQGWVGTEAFF. The CDR3 DNA reads as TGTGCCAGTAGTATGGGACAGGGCTGGGTGGGCACTGAAGCTTTCTTT.

This clone was recorded a few times. This chain joins TRBV9 and TRBJ2-1; 8 bases fit TRBD2. From germline, CDR1 is SGDLS and CDR2 YYNGEE. The CDR3 sequence is 17 residues long. With 3 bases clipped from V and 0 bases from J, the junction kept 8 bases outside the gene matches. Written as DNA, the CDR3 is TGTGCCAGCAGCGCCCCTAGCGGGCGGGTCTCCTACAATGAGCAGTTCTTC. It is translated as CASSAPSGRVSYNEQFF. Variable domain in full (rest from reference TRBV9 and TRBJ2-1): DSGVTQTPKHLITATGQRVTLRCSPRSGDLSVYWYQQSLDQGLQFLIQYYNGEERAKGNILERFSAQQFPDLHSELNLSSLELGDSALYFCASSAPSGRVSYNEQFFGPGTRLTVL.